This T cell receptor beta chain emerged from a study of patients and donors after allogeneic stem cell transplantation. TCRdb fed the RT-PCR reads into MiXCR, producing one record per CDR3 protein. The sample yields a few hundred thousand distinct CDR3 sequences, 38% seen once. Trimming cost V 4 bases and J 7 bases; bases outside gene matches: 7. Germline CDR1 is SGHTA and CDR2 is FQGNSA. The CDR3 extends over 15 amino acids. This clonotype was picked up a small number of times. Sequenced sample: blood, either unsorted or a sorted T cell fraction (not recorded which). The source of this sequence is a human donor who was either an allogeneic HSCT recipient or a stem cell or donor lymphocyte infusion donor (not recorded which). It is not recorded whose cells these are; they may come from a transplant donor. The rearrangement uses TRBV7-2 and TRBJ1-6; 7 bases line up with TRBD1. CDR3 in DNA: TGTGCCAGCAGCTCTACAGGGGTAGGGAATTCACCCCTCCACTTT. This gives the protein CASSSTGVGNSPLHF.